This is a list of T cell receptor beta chains from one sample in a study of blood T cell repertoires in COVID-19. The assay was immunoSEQ multiplex PCR, and TCRdb's table has in-frame clones only and misses some. The sample has 300,000 to 400,000 clones; approximately 87% are singletons. Specimen: peripheral blood. The receptors were gathered from a woman between 45 and 65 years old with active or convalescent COVID-19. CDR3s include the opening cysteine and the closing phenylalanine or tryptophan. The D gene is left open where the match is weak. The listing skips clone size in some rows; elsewhere it reads once, few, many or a size class.

D gene: TRBD1
CDR3 length: 15
V gene: TRBV4-3
J gene: TRBJ1-1
clone size: -
CDR3 DNA: TGCGCCAGCAGCCAGCTACAGGGGGCGCGAACTGAAGCTTTCTTT
CDR3 protein: CASSQLQGARTEAFF

D gene: TRBD1
CDR3 length: 16
V gene: TRBV9
J gene: TRBJ1-4
clone size: -
CDR3 DNA: TGTGCCAGCAGCACGCGGACAGGGGGTGGTGGAGAAAAACTGTTTTTT
CDR3 protein: CASSTRTGGGGEKLFF

D gene: -
CDR3 length: 11
V gene: TRBV29-1
J gene: TRBJ1-1
clone size: -
CDR3 DNA: TGCAGCGTCCGGGTGAACACTGAAGCTTTCTTT
CDR3 protein: CSVRVNTEAFF

D gene: TRBD2
CDR3 length: 16
V gene: TRBV9
J gene: TRBJ2-2
clone size: -
CDR3 DNA: TGTGCCAGCAGCGGTGGACTAGCGTCTAACACCGGGGAGCTGTTTTTT
CDR3 protein: CASSGGLASNTGELFF

D gene: TRBD2
CDR3 length: 13
V gene: TRBV12-3/TRBV12-4
J gene: TRBJ2-7
clone size: once
CDR3 DNA: TGTGCCAGCAGCCCAGGGACTACCTACGAGCAGTACTTC
CDR3 protein: CASSPGTTYEQYF

D gene: TRBD2
CDR3 length: 17
V gene: TRBV19
J gene: TRBJ2-2
clone size: -
CDR3 DNA: TGTGCCAGTAGGACTAGCGGACGCCCTCTGAACACCGGGGAGCTGTTTTTT
CDR3 protein: CASRTSGRPLNTGELFF

D gene: -
CDR3 length: 13
V gene: TRBV27
J gene: TRBJ2-7
clone size: -
CDR3 DNA: TGTGCCAGCAGTTTACGACTCACATACGAGCAGTACTTC
CDR3 protein: CASSLRLTYEQYF

D gene: -
CDR3 length: 15
V gene: TRBV5-3
J gene: TRBJ1-6
clone size: -
CDR3 DNA: TGTGCCAGAAGCAGAAACCGGGAGATTAATTCACCCCTCCACTTT
CDR3 protein: CARSRNREINSPLHF

D gene: -
CDR3 length: 15
V gene: TRBV4-2
J gene: TRBJ1-1
clone size: -
CDR3 DNA: TGTGCCAGCAGCCAACCCGGCGAGGTGAACACTGAAGCTTTCTTT
CDR3 protein: CASSQPGEVNTEAFF

D gene: TRBD1
CDR3 length: 17
V gene: TRBV2
J gene: TRBJ1-6
clone size: -
CDR3 DNA: TGTGCCAGCAGCCCCGAGGACAGGCGGCGGATGAATTCACCCCTCCACTTT
CDR3 protein: CASSPEDRRRMNSPLHF

D gene: TRBD1
CDR3 length: 14
V gene: TRBV30
J gene: TRBJ1-1
clone size: -
CDR3 DNA: TGTGCCTGGAGTGACCCGGACAGGGGTGCTGAAGCTTTCTTT
CDR3 protein: CAWSDPDRGAEAFF

D gene: -
CDR3 length: 15
V gene: TRBV18
J gene: TRBJ1-1
clone size: -
CDR3 DNA: TGTGCCAGCTCACAGGGGCCTGGAGTGAACACTGAAGCTTTCTTT
CDR3 protein: CASSQGPGVNTEAFF

D gene: -
CDR3 length: 12
V gene: TRBV30
J gene: TRBJ1-2
clone size: -
CDR3 DNA: TGTGCTCACTCGGGACTGGAGGGTGGCTACACCTTC
CDR3 protein: CAHSGLEGGYTF

D gene: -
CDR3 length: 14
V gene: TRBV3-1/TRBV3-2
J gene: TRBJ2-6
clone size: -
CDR3 DNA: TGTGCCAGCAGCCAAGCGTCCCTGGCCAACGTCCTGACTTTC
CDR3 protein: CASSQASLANVLTF

D gene: TRBD1
CDR3 length: 14
V gene: TRBV11-2
J gene: TRBJ2-7
clone size: -
CDR3 DNA: TGTGCCAGCAGCTTAGACAGGGGGCTAGGGGAGCAGTACTTC
CDR3 protein: CASSLDRGLGEQYF

D gene: -
CDR3 length: 17
V gene: TRBV5-6
J gene: TRBJ1-1
clone size: -
CDR3 DNA: TGTGCCACGTCGCCGACTTTACCGGGTCCCCTGAACACTGAAGCTTTCTTT
CDR3 protein: CATSPTLPGPLNTEAFF

D gene: -
CDR3 length: 15
V gene: TRBV15
J gene: TRBJ1-4
clone size: -
CDR3 DNA: TGTGCCACCAGCAGAGGATCCAGGATTGGAGAAAAACTGTTTTTT
CDR3 protein: CATSRGSRIGEKLFF

D gene: -
CDR3 length: 15
V gene: TRBV2
J gene: TRBJ1-2
clone size: -
CDR3 DNA: TGTGCCAGCAGTGAAGCTAATTGGGCCTACTATGGCTACACCTTC
CDR3 protein: CASSEANWAYYGYTF

D gene: TRBD1
CDR3 length: 16
V gene: TRBV28
J gene: TRBJ1-1
clone size: -
CDR3 DNA: TGTGCCAGCAGTTCTACCGGACAGGGTGGATTCGGTGAAGCTTTCTTT
CDR3 protein: CASSSTGQGGFGEAFF

D gene: -
CDR3 length: 14
V gene: TRBV27
J gene: TRBJ1-3
clone size: -
CDR3 DNA: TGTGCCAGCAGCCTAACAGGGTTTGGAAACACCATATATTTT
CDR3 protein: CASSLTGFGNTIYF

D gene: -
CDR3 length: 15
V gene: TRBV7-6
J gene: TRBJ1-1
clone size: -
CDR3 DNA: TGTGCCAGCAGCCCGGGAATTGGGGGCAGGGCTGAAGCTTTCTTT
CDR3 protein: CASSPGIGGRAEAFF

D gene: -
CDR3 length: 14
V gene: TRBV7-2
J gene: TRBJ1-5
clone size: -
CDR3 DNA: TGTGCCAGCAGCGAACAGGCCATCTATCAGCCCCAGCATTTT
CDR3 protein: CASSEQAIYQPQHF

D gene: -
CDR3 length: 15
V gene: TRBV6-5
J gene: TRBJ1-1
clone size: few
CDR3 DNA: TGTGCCAGCAGTTACTCGCCAGGGGCCAACACTGAAGCTTTCTTT
CDR3 protein: CASSYSPGANTEAFF

D gene: -
CDR3 length: 15
V gene: TRBV25-1
J gene: TRBJ2-2
clone size: -
CDR3 DNA: TGTGCCAGCAGCCCCAACAGGGGGGGAGGCGGGGAGCTGTTTTTT
CDR3 protein: CASSPNRGGGGELFF

D gene: -
CDR3 length: 15
V gene: TRBV13
J gene: TRBJ1-6
clone size: -
CDR3 DNA: TGTGCCAGCAGCTTAGCCCAGGGGTGGAATTCACCCCTCCACTTT
CDR3 protein: CASSLAQGWNSPLHF

D gene: -
CDR3 length: 15
V gene: TRBV2
J gene: TRBJ1-5
clone size: -
CDR3 DNA: TGTGCCAGCAGTGAATACGCTTGGCGGGATCAGCCCCAGCATTTT
CDR3 protein: CASSEYAWRDQPQHF

D gene: -
CDR3 length: 12
V gene: TRBV10-3
J gene: TRBJ1-2
clone size: -
CDR3 DNA: TGTGCCATCAGTCTACAGGGCGGTGGCTACACCTTC
CDR3 protein: CAISLQGGGYTF

D gene: -
CDR3 length: 14
V gene: TRBV19
J gene: TRBJ2-7
clone size: -
CDR3 DNA: TGTGCCAGCTCTTTTCGGGTTCCCCCCTACGAGCAGTACTTC
CDR3 protein: CASSFRVPPYEQYF

D gene: -
CDR3 length: 11
V gene: TRBV6-5
J gene: TRBJ1-2
clone size: -
CDR3 DNA: TGTGCCAGCAGCCGGGGAGGCGGCTACACCTTC
CDR3 protein: CASSRGGGYTF

D gene: TRBD2
CDR3 length: 14
V gene: TRBV15
J gene: TRBJ2-7
clone size: -
CDR3 DNA: TGTGCCACCAGCATCGAGCGGGGTACCTACGAGCAGTACTTC
CDR3 protein: CATSIERGTYEQYF

D gene: -
CDR3 length: 14
V gene: TRBV6-1
J gene: TRBJ2-7
clone size: -
CDR3 DNA: TGTGCCAGCAGTGAAAACGGGAGAACTTACGAGCAGTACTTC
CDR3 protein: CASSENGRTYEQYF

D gene: TRBD1
CDR3 length: 18
V gene: TRBV7-9
J gene: TRBJ1-1
clone size: few
CDR3 DNA: TGTGCCAGCAGCACGCTCCCGGGACAGGGGTCTCTGAACACTGAAGCTTTCTTT
CDR3 protein: CASSTLPGQGSLNTEAFF

D gene: TRBD1
CDR3 length: 15
V gene: TRBV27
J gene: TRBJ1-1
clone size: -
CDR3 DNA: TGTGCCAGCAGTAAAAACAGGGGTGAGGGGACTGAAGCTTTCTTT
CDR3 protein: CASSKNRGEGTEAFF

D gene: TRBD1
CDR3 length: 16
V gene: TRBV5-1
J gene: TRBJ2-5
clone size: -
CDR3 DNA: TGCGCCAGCAGCTTGGGAGCCAGGGGGTACCAAGAGACCCAGTACTTC
CDR3 protein: CASSLGARGYQETQYF

D gene: TRBD1
CDR3 length: 14
V gene: TRBV6-2/TRBV6-3
J gene: TRBJ1-1
clone size: -
CDR3 DNA: TGTGCCAGCAGTTATGGAGGACAGGGTTCTGAAGCTTTCTTT
CDR3 protein: CASSYGGQGSEAFF

D gene: TRBD1
CDR3 length: 15
V gene: TRBV15
J gene: TRBJ1-3
clone size: -
CDR3 DNA: TGTGCCACCAGCGACCCGGGACAGGGGGGACGAACCATATATTTT
CDR3 protein: CATSDPGQGGRTIYF

D gene: TRBD1
CDR3 length: 13
V gene: TRBV12-3/TRBV12-4
J gene: TRBJ2-7
clone size: -
CDR3 DNA: TGTGCCAGCAGTTGGGACAGGAGGTACGAGCAGTACTTC
CDR3 protein: CASSWDRRYEQYF

D gene: TRBD1
CDR3 length: 15
V gene: TRBV6-2/TRBV6-3
J gene: TRBJ2-7
clone size: few
CDR3 DNA: TGTGCCAGCAGTTCGCAGGGGGCCTCTACCTACGAGCAGTACTTC
CDR3 protein: CASSSQGASTYEQYF

D gene: -
CDR3 length: 15
V gene: TRBV6-5
J gene: TRBJ2-1
clone size: -
CDR3 DNA: TGTGCCAGCGGGGGAAGGACAGCCCCAACGAATGAGCAGTTCTTC
CDR3 protein: CASGGRTAPTNEQFF

D gene: TRBD1
CDR3 length: 16
V gene: TRBV27
J gene: TRBJ2-1
clone size: -
CDR3 DNA: TGTGCCAGCAGTTCTGGGGACGGGACAGCTAACAATGAGCAGTTCTTC
CDR3 protein: CASSSGDGTANNEQFF

D gene: -
CDR3 length: 13
V gene: TRBV19
J gene: TRBJ1-2
clone size: -
CDR3 DNA: TGTGCCAGTACAGGGGTCTTGGACTATGGCTACACCTTC
CDR3 protein: CASTGVLDYGYTF

D gene: -
CDR3 length: 16
V gene: TRBV18
J gene: TRBJ2-1
clone size: -
CDR3 DNA: TGTGCCAGCTCACCACTAATATCCGGGTCGGGGAATGAGCAGTTCTTC
CDR3 protein: CASSPLISGSGNEQFF

D gene: -
CDR3 length: 14
V gene: TRBV11-2
J gene: TRBJ1-2
clone size: -
CDR3 DNA: TGTGCCAGCAGCTTAGGGCCAGGGAAGCATGGCTACACCTTC
CDR3 protein: CASSLGPGKHGYTF

D gene: -
CDR3 length: 15
V gene: TRBV19
J gene: TRBJ1-5
clone size: -
CDR3 DNA: TGTGCCAGTAGTATATCAGGGTTAATGGATCAGCCCCAGCATTTT
CDR3 protein: CASSISGLMDQPQHF

D gene: TRBD2
CDR3 length: 16
V gene: TRBV3-1/TRBV3-2
J gene: TRBJ2-7
clone size: -
CDR3 DNA: TGTGCCAGCAGCCCCTCAAGCGGGGCTTTCTCCTACGAGCAGTACTTC
CDR3 protein: CASSPSSGAFSYEQYF

D gene: TRBD2
CDR3 length: 15
V gene: TRBV6-5
J gene: TRBJ2-1
clone size: once
CDR3 DNA: TGTGCCAGCAGGGCCTCTAGCGGGGGCGTCAATGAGCAGTTCTTC
CDR3 protein: CASRASSGGVNEQFF

D gene: -
CDR3 length: 15
V gene: TRBV7-3
J gene: TRBJ2-1
clone size: -
CDR3 DNA: TGTGCCAGCAGCCAGCAACCCAGGGCCTACAATGAGCAGTTCTTC
CDR3 protein: CASSQQPRAYNEQFF

D gene: TRBD1
CDR3 length: 15
V gene: TRBV11-2
J gene: TRBJ1-2
clone size: few
CDR3 DNA: TGTGCCAGCAGCTCCCAGGACAGGGCTAACTATGGCTACACCTTC
CDR3 protein: CASSSQDRANYGYTF